Listed here are 23 T cell receptor beta chains from one sample, sequenced in a study of OX40 agonist ivuxolimab in advanced cancers. Repertoires were generated with immunoSEQ multiplex PCR, while TCRdb's copy carries only in-frame clones and drops some. This sample carries 50,000 to 60,000 clones, approximately 90% of them seen once, and the ten largest clones take roughly 5.9%. The sample here was CD4+ or CD8+ T cells sorted from blood, taken in a trial of the OX40 agonist ivuxolimab. The source of these receptors is an adult with an advanced solid tumor such as melanoma, head and neck, liver or kidney cancer.

The chain combines TRBV5-1 with TRBJ1-1, with D perhaps matching TRBD1 (5 bases). Between the trimmed V and J ends, which lost 4 bases and 0 bases, there was a span of 10 bases. The germline V gene has CDR1 SGHRS and CDR2 YFSETQ. The CDR3 totals 14 residues. CDR3 residues: CASSTGLMNTEAFF. The CDR3 DNA reads as TGCGCCAGCAGCACGGGACTGATGAACACTGAAGCTTTCTTT.

This chain uses TRBV4-1 with TRBJ2-7; D is perhaps TRBD1 (5 bases). Trimming stripped 6 bases from V and 3 bases from J, with 12 bases between. This CDR3 is 13 amino acids long. Germline V gives CDR1 MGHRA, CDR2 YSYEKL. CDR3 nucleotides: TGCGCCAGCAGACACACAGGAAGCTACGAGCAGTACTTC. Translation: CASRHTGSYEQYF.

The chain couples TRBV7-2 to TRBJ2-1; D might be TRBD2 (6 bases). The germline V and J ends were trimmed by 4 bases and 6 bases, with 10 bases remaining between them. CDR1 and CDR2 from the germline V gene are SGHTA and FQGNSA. The CDR3 loop spans 13 amino acids. CDR3 DNA sequence: TGTGCCAGCAGCTCCCCCGGGGGCAATGAGCAGTTCTTC. Protein sequence: CASSSPGGNEQFF.

The chain is built from TRBV6-6 and TRBJ1-1, with D possibly TRBD1 on 5 matching bases. The CDR3 extends over 14 amino acids. With 5 bases removed from V and 0 bases from J, the gap between germline ends came to 10 bases. Germline values: CDR1 MNHNY, CDR2 SVGAGI (reference sequence). CDR3 amino acids: CASSEGRLNTEAFF. The CDR3 nucleotides are TGTGCCAGCAGTGAGGGACGGTTGAACACTGAAGCTTTCTTT.

The J gene is TRBJ2-4, the V gene TRBV5-1, with TRBD1 identical over 7 bases. The V and J ends lost 4 bases and 3 bases, in that order; junction bases with no gene match: 13. The CDR3 has 17 residues. Per germline, CDR1 SGHRS and CDR2 YFSETQ. As DNA, the CDR3 is TGCGCCAGCAGCCCGACGCCCAGAACAGGGGACAAAAACATTCAGTACTTC. Translated, it gives CASSPTPRTGDKNIQYF.

This clone occurred once. J is TRBJ2-6 and V is TRBV19; D is uncertain. The germline V gene encodes CDR1 LNHDA and CDR2 SQIVND (reference sequence). Trimming stripped 7 bases from V and 1 base from J, with 5 bases between. The CDR3 loop spans 13 amino acids. The CDR3 protein is CASTGSGANVLTF. CDR3 nucleotides: TGTGCCAGTACAGGATCTGGGGCCAACGTCCTGACTTTC.

This clone was recorded once. CDR3 amino acids: CASSPMRENYGYTF. The CDR3 DNA reads as TGTGCCAGCAGCCCGATGAGGGAAAACTATGGCTACACCTTC. The V and J genes are TRBV7-2 and TRBJ1-2; D not resolved. CDR3 length equals 14 residues. CDR1 SGHTA and CDR2 FQGNSA come from the germline V gene. The germline V and J ends were trimmed by 5 bases and 2 bases, with 12 bases remaining between them. The variable domain in full, with the rest retrieved from reference TRBV7-2 and TRBJ1-2, is GAGVSQSPSNKVTEKGKDVELRCDPISGHTALYWYRQSLGQGLEFLIYFQGNSAPDKSGLPSDRFSAERTGGSVSTLTIQRTQQEDSAVYLCASSPMRENYGYTFGSGTRLTVV.

In this sample, this clone turned up a few times. V is TRBV6-1 and J is TRBJ2-2; D is ambiguous. CDR1 MNHNS and CDR2 SASEGT come from the germline V gene. V was clipped by 1 base and J by 5 bases, with 11 bases between them. The CDR3 contains 15 residues. The CDR3 DNA reads as TGTGCCAGCAGTGAAGAGATAAGGTTTACCGGGGAGCTGTTTTTT. Protein sequence: CASSEEIRFTGELFF.

The rearrangement links TRBV11-3 to TRBJ2-5, with D possibly matching TRBD2 (5 bases). V lost 1 base, J lost 2 bases, and 17 bases lay in between. The CDR3 runs 17 residues. Germline CDR1 and CDR2: SGHNT and YENEEA. CDR3 region: CASSLASTGGLQETQYF. CDR3 DNA sequence: TGTGCCAGCAGCTTAGCGAGCACGGGCGGGTTGCAAGAGACCCAGTACTTC.

The chain has TRBV28 and TRBJ2-5; D call uncertain. This CDR3 is 14 amino acids long. The V gene's germline CDR1 is MDHEN and CDR2 SYDVKM. Trimming took off 5 bases at V and 1 base at J, with 11 bases between the two ends. CDR3 residues: CASSPTPFQETQYF. CDR3 nucleotide sequence: TGTGCCAGCAGTCCAACACCCTTCCAAGAGACCCAGTACTTC.

The gene calls are TRBV5-1 and TRBJ2-1; TRBD1 matches 7 bases. Trimming at V came to 7 bases and at J to 5 bases, leaving 12 bases not matched to a gene. Germline values: CDR1 SGHRS, CDR2 YFSETQ. This CDR3 contains 15 residues. The CDR3 sequence: CASFNTGVRDNEQFF. DNA for the CDR3: TGCGCCAGCTTCAATACAGGGGTCCGGGACAATGAGCAGTTCTTC.

V and J are TRBV5-1 and TRBJ2-3; D is perhaps TRBD1 or TRBD2 (7 bases each). The CDR3 covers 18 residues. CDR1 is SGHRS, CDR2 YFSETQ, per germline. Trimming took off 4 bases at V and 3 bases at J, with 24 bases between the two ends. The CDR3 spells CASSRSGGRAGGTDTQYF. The CDR3 nucleotides read TGCGCCAGCAGCCGGAGCGGTGGGAGGGCAGGGGGTACAGATACGCAGTATTTT.

The J gene is TRBJ2-7, the V gene TRBV6-6; D is undetermined. The V end lost 7 bases, the J end lost 3 bases, and 16 bases lay between the germline ends. The CDR3 extends over 14 amino acids. CDR1 is MNHNY and CDR2 is SVGAGI in the germline V gene (reference sequence). CDR3: CASTDPRRNYEQYF. Written as DNA, the CDR3 is TGTGCCAGCACCGATCCCCGTAGGAACTACGAGCAGTACTTC.

The genes are TRBV6-6 and TRBJ1-2, with D uncertain. Trimming stripped 0 bases from V and 2 bases from J, with 13 bases between. Germline assignment: CDR1 MNHNY and CDR2 SVGAGI (reference sequence). The CDR3 runs to 16 residues. The CDR3 is CASSYSIPTVNYGYTF. The CDR3 DNA reads TGTGCCAGCAGTTACTCGATTCCTACCGTCAACTATGGCTACACCTTC.

In this sample, this clone turned up once. The chain has TRBV6-1 and TRBJ1-1, with 7 bases fitting TRBD1. CDR1 and CDR2 from the germline V gene are MNHNS and SASEGT. V shed 2 bases, J shed 4 bases, and the junction held 13 bases outside the gene matches. This CDR3 has 17 amino acids. The CDR3 region is CASSEIGRGAWGTEAFF. CDR3 bases: TGTGCCAGCAGTGAAATCGGCAGGGGGGCATGGGGCACTGAAGCTTTCTTT.

The J gene is TRBJ2-1, the V gene TRBV7-9, with D hard to call. CDR3 length: 12 residues. Germline V gives CDR1 SEHNR, CDR2 FQNEAQ (reference sequence). The V gene lost 1 base and the J gene lost 9 bases, with 7 bases spanning the gap. As DNA, the CDR3 is TGTGCCAGCAGCTTAGACGTCACTGAGCAGTTCTTC. Residues: CASSLDVTEQFF.

This rearrangement joins TRBV7-9 to TRBJ1-4, with TRBD1 as a possible D gene (6 bases). This CDR3 region has 14 residues. The germline CDR1 and CDR2 sequences are SEHNR and FQNEAQ (reference sequence). V lost 0 bases and J 8 bases, leaving 10 bases between the germline ends. The CDR3 coding sequence is TGTGCCAGCAGCTTAGCAGGGGGTGAGGAAAAACTGTTTTTT. The encoded protein is CASSLAGGEEKLFF. The variable domain in full, with the rest retrieved from reference TRBV7-9 and TRBJ1-4, is DTGVSQNPRHKITKRGQNVTFRCDPISEHNRLYWYRQTLGQGPEFLTYFQNEAQLEKSRLLSDRFSAERPKGSFSTLEIQRTEQGDSAMYLCASSLAGGEEKLFFGSGTQLSVL.

The chain couples TRBV10-2 to TRBJ1-2; weak D call: TRBD1 (5 bases). The ends were cut back, 4 bases at V and 7 bases at J, with 16 bases in the middle. The CDR3 is made up of 14 amino acids. Germline CDR1 reads WSHSY; CDR2 reads SAAADI. The chain's CDR3 is CASSVQGLFGGYTF. The CDR3 DNA reads TGCGCCAGCAGTGTCCAGGGATTATTTGGTGGCTACACCTTC.

This chain uses TRBV7-9 with TRBJ1-2; D is unclear. This CDR3 region has 15 residues. V was shortened by 5 bases and J by 4 bases, with 17 bases between the two germline ends. Germline V gene sequence: CDR1 SEHNR, CDR2 FQNEAQ (reference sequence). CDR3 DNA sequence: TGTGCCAGCAGCCAACTTGACGAGCTGCCCTATGGCTACACCTTC. This encodes CASSQLDELPYGYTF.

This sequence joins TRBV21-1 and TRBJ1-1; the table's D gene call, TRBD1, was not cross checked with the DNA. TRBV21-1 is classified as a pseudogene. The CDR3 consists of 15 residues. The CDR3, as DNA: TGTGCCAGCAGCAAAGGACAGGGGGCGGACACTGAAGCTTTCTTT. Protein: CASSKGQGADTEAFF.

This clone is a singleton in its sample. This chain links TRBV7-2 with TRBJ2-3; D is unclear. Germline V gene sequence: CDR1 SGHTA, CDR2 FQGNSA. With 4 bases removed from V and 12 bases from J, the gap between germline ends came to 14 bases. The CDR3 spans 12 residues. CDR3 loop: CASSSLTWGQYF. The CDR3 bases are TGTGCCAGCAGCTCCCTGACATGGGGTCAGTATTTT. Filled out from reference TRBV7-2 and TRBJ2-3, the complete variable domain reads GAGVSQSPSNKVTEKGKDVELRCDPISGHTALYWYRQSLGQGLEFLIYFQGNSAPDKSGLPSDRFSAERTGGSVSTLTIQRTQQEDSAVYLCASSSLTWGQYFGPGTRLTVL.

This chain uses TRBV7-6 with TRBJ2-3, with 14 bases aligning to TRBD2. Per the germline V gene, CDR1 is SGHVS and CDR2 is FNYEAQ. V lost 1 base to trimming and J lost 5 bases; unmatched junction nucleotides: 5. This CDR3 has 17 amino acids. The CDR3 is CASSLVAGTSGRDTQYF. As DNA, the CDR3 is TGTGCCAGCAGCTTAGTCGCCGGGACTAGCGGGAGAGATACGCAGTATTTT.

The count of this clone is one. The DNA for the CDR3 is TGTGCCAGCAGTCCTGATGGAGGGAGAGATACGCAGTATTTT. Its translation is CASSPDGGRDTQYF. The chain uses TRBV28 and TRBJ2-3, with a possible D match to TRBD2 (6 bases). This CDR3 region has 14 residues. The V gene lost 5 bases and the J gene lost 5 bases, with 14 bases spanning the gap. Germline-derived CDR1 and CDR2 are MDHEN and SYDVKM.